The clone carrying this T cell receptor (beta chain) came up a few times. Germline lookup yields CDR1 SGHVS and CDR2 FNYEAQ. V lost 0 bases and J lost 4; bases outside the gene matches: 16. This CDR3 region has 20 residues. TCRdb analysed the 5' RACE reads with MiXCR anew, one entry per CDR3 protein. The profile covers about 520,000 distinct CDR3 sequences, with about 20% appearing a single time and 0.8% to 1% taken by the ten largest. This record belongs to a study of identical twins. Separately, the same data were catalogued under a study of T cells expressing NK-cell markers.

Sequencing was carried out using CD4+ T cells sorted from blood. V usage is TRBV7-6 and J usage is TRBJ2-1, with TRBD2 matching 9 bases. The receptor was derived from a woman in her late teens or twenties in good health. The CDR3 loop reads CASSLALSVSGSPPYNEQFF. The DNA of the CDR3 is TGTGCCAGCAGCTTAGCGCTGTCTGTTAGCGGGAGCCCTCCTTACAATGAGCAGTTCTTC.